Below, 21 T cell receptor beta chains from the same sample are listed, as sequenced in a study of blood T cell repertoires in COVID-19. The data were produced by immunoSEQ multiplex PCR, yet TCRdb's version contains in-frame clones alone and is incomplete. The table includes hundreds of thousands of clones, around four fifths detected once. Sequencing was performed on peripheral blood. The source is a woman aged 50 to 60 with active or convalescent COVID-19.

The CDR3 is CASSFPLGTGARNEQFF. Written as DNA, the CDR3 is TGTGCCAGCAGTTTCCCCCTTGGGACTGGTGCCCGCAATGAGCAGTTCTTC. The rearrangement links TRBV27 to TRBJ2-1; the D gene is possibly TRBD2 (6 bases). The length of the CDR3 is 17 residues. Germline-derived CDR1 and CDR2 are MNHEY and SMNVEV (reference sequence). The ends were cut back, 3 bases at V and 6 bases at J, with 21 bases in the middle.

The chain uses TRBV19 and TRBJ2-7; no definite D call. Trimming pared 5 bases from V and 0 bases from J, leaving 23 bases between. Germline V gene sequence: CDR1 LNHDA, CDR2 SQIVND (reference sequence). The CDR3 sequence is 18 residues long. In DNA, the CDR3 is TGTGCCAGTAGTCCCAGTTATGACACCCTCCACAGCTCCTACGAGCAGTACTTC. It encodes CASSPSYDTLHSSYEQYF.

The chain employs TRBV14 and TRBJ1-3; D possibly corresponds to TRBD1 (5 bases). The CDR3 has 16 amino acids. The germline V gene has CDR1 SGHDN and CDR2 FVKESK. The germline V and J ends were trimmed by 4 bases and 0 bases, with 13 bases remaining between them. This CDR3 reads CASSRLDSSSGNTIYF. Written as DNA, the CDR3 is TGTGCCAGCAGCCGGCTCGACAGTAGCTCTGGAAACACCATATATTTT.

The chain carries TRBV30 and TRBJ1-2, with 7 nucleotides matching TRBD1. Germline V lookup: CDR1 GTSNPN, CDR2 SVGIG (reference sequence). The CDR3 extends over 13 amino acids. The V segment lost 0 bases and the J segment 3 bases; nucleotides outside the gene matches: 1. The CDR3 sequence is CAWSVGQDYGYTF. Here the CDR3 DNA reads TGTGCCTGGAGTGTTGGACAGGACTATGGCTACACCTTC.

The chain couples TRBV6-5 to TRBJ2-5, with D possibly being TRBD2 (5 bases). The V and J ends lost 6 bases and 10 bases respectively, with 12 bases between them. The CDR3 has 11 amino acids. CDR1 MNHEY and CDR2 SVGAGI come from the germline V gene. CDR3 DNA sequence: TGTGCCAGCAGCCCAGAGGGTAGCCAGTACTTC. Translation: CASSPEGSQYF.

The V and J genes are TRBV5-1 and TRBJ2-2, with D unclear. This CDR3 contains 12 residues. Germline CDR1 SGHRS, CDR2 YFSETQ. V dropped 4 bases and J dropped 3 bases, with 4 bases sitting between them. The CDR3 DNA is TGCGCCAGCAGCCAATACACCGGGGAGCTGTTTTTT. Translation: CASSQYTGELFF.

The chain carries TRBV15 and TRBJ1-1; TRBD1 matches at 8 bases. Per germline, CDR1 LNHNV and CDR2 YYDKDF (reference sequence). The CDR3 runs 14 residues. V dropped 5 bases and J dropped 11; count of bases not matched to a gene: 13. The CDR3 nucleotides are TGTGCCACCAGCCCCGGACAGGGCTGGGGGTGGGCTTTCTTT. It is translated as CATSPGQGWGWAFF.

This chain uses TRBV5-1 with TRBJ1-2, with TRBD1 matching over 8 bases. With 1 base clipped from V and 6 bases from J, the junction kept 11 bases outside the gene matches. This CDR3 has 16 residues. Germline assignment: CDR1 SGHRS and CDR2 YFSETQ. The CDR3 nucleotides read TGCGCCAGCAGCTTGAGTGGACAGGGTTACGGAGATGGCTACACCTTC. Its translation is CASSLSGQGYGDGYTF. The complete variable domain, with remaining parts taken from reference TRBV5-1 and TRBJ1-2, reads KAGVTQTPRYLIKTRGQQVTLSCSPISGHRSVSWYQQTPGQGLQFLFEYFSETQRNKGNFPGRFSGRQFSNSRSEMNVSTLELGDSALYLCASSLSGQGYGDGYTFGSGTRLTVV.

The rearrangement links TRBV7-2 to TRBJ2-3, with 7 bases identical to TRBD1. Germline V gives CDR1 SGHTA, CDR2 FQGNSA. V was pared by 1 base and J by 3 bases, with 10 bases of the junction left unmatched. The CDR3 spans 17 residues. The CDR3 protein is CASSLVFMGTATDTQYF. For the CDR3, the DNA is TGTGCCAGCAGCTTAGTTTTCATGGGGACAGCTACAGATACGCAGTATTTT.

As to this clone: This sample includes further DNA sequences coding for the same CDR3. This rearrangement joins TRBV18 to TRBJ2-7; TRBD1 matches 10 bases. Trimming at V came to 3 bases and at J to 4 bases, leaving 3 bases not matched to a gene. The CDR3 is made up of 14 amino acids. Germline CDR1 is KGHSH and CDR2 is LQKENI. As DNA, the CDR3 is TGTGCCAGCTCACCTCCGGGACAGGGGTACGAGCAGTACTTC. This codes for CASSPPGQGYEQYF.

The V and J genes are TRBV7-9 and TRBJ1-2, with 8 bases identical to TRBD1. The germline V gene encodes CDR1 SEHNR and CDR2 FQNEAQ (reference sequence). J was trimmed by 6 bases and V by 5 bases; bases with no gene match: 14. The CDR3 has 16 amino acids. The CDR3 DNA is TGTGCCAGCAGCCCGACTTGGTGGACAGGGCGAAATGGCTACACCTTC. It codes for CASSPTWWTGRNGYTF.

The gene calls are TRBV6-1 and TRBJ2-1, with no clear D. This CDR3 spans 11 amino acids. V was clipped by 3 bases and J by 12 bases, with 9 bases between them. CDR1 and CDR2 from the germline V gene are MNHNS and SASEGT. The CDR3 protein is CASSDGVGQFF. CDR3 sequence (DNA): TGTGCCAGCAGTGACGGAGTTGGGCAGTTCTTC.

This chain links TRBV10-3 with TRBJ2-1, with a weak D call TRBD2 (5 bases). The CDR3 is 15 amino acids. Germline assignment: CDR1 ENHRY and CDR2 SYGVKD. V was pared by 6 bases and J by 5 bases, with 17 bases between. The CDR3 DNA reads TGTGCCATCAGCCCGACTATTTTAGAAAACAATGAGCAGTTCTTC. Its translation: CAISPTILENNEQFF.

The V gene is TRBV5-1, the J gene TRBJ2-5; D gene uncertain. Germline CDR1 SGHRS, CDR2 YFSETQ. Trimming took 4 bases from V and 0 from J, leaving 4 bases between them. The CDR3 totals 12 residues. CDR3 protein: CASSPNQETQYF. The CDR3 DNA reads TGCGCCAGCAGCCCTAACCAAGAGACCCAGTACTTC. The entire variable domain, with the rest obtained from reference TRBV5-1 and TRBJ2-5, is as follows: KAGVTQTPRYLIKTRGQQVTLSCSPISGHRSVSWYQQTPGQGLQFLFEYFSETQRNKGNFPGRFSGRQFSNSRSEMNVSTLELGDSALYLCASSPNQETQYFGPGTRLLVL.

J is TRBJ1-3 and V is TRBV11-2, with a weak D call TRBD1 (6 bases). V was cut by 4 bases and J by 3 bases, with 16 bases left in between. The length of the CDR3 is 16 residues. Germline V gives CDR1 SGHAT, CDR2 FQNNGV. This CDR3 is CASSSERFRGGNTIYF. CDR3 nucleotide sequence: TGTGCCAGCAGCTCCGAGAGGTTCAGGGGTGGAAACACCATATATTTT.

This chain uses TRBV13 with TRBJ2-7, with a tentative D call TRBD2 (5 bases). The V gene lost 3 bases and the J gene lost 6 bases, with 12 bases spanning the gap. CDR1 and CDR2 (germline): PRHDT, FYEKMQ (reference sequence). This CDR3 spans 13 amino acids. This chain's CDR3 is CASSLSPRAEQYF. The CDR3 DNA is TGTGCCAGCAGCTTGAGCCCGCGGGCCGAGCAGTACTTC.

The rearrangement joins TRBV25-1 to TRBJ1-4, with D uncertain. CDR3 length equals 13 residues. V was clipped by 6 bases and J by 6 bases, with 11 bases between them. In germline, CDR1 is MGHDK, CDR2 SYGVNS. The CDR3 is CASRTGSYEKLFF. As DNA, the CDR3 is TGTGCCAGCAGAACCGGGAGCTATGAAAAACTGTTTTTT.

The CDR3 loop is CASSSSNTEAFF. CDR3 nucleotide sequence: TGTGCCAGCAGCTCCTCGAACACTGAAGCTTTCTTT. V usage is TRBV5-4 and J usage is TRBJ1-1; no clear D gene. The germline V gene has CDR1 SGHNT and CDR2 YYREEE (reference sequence). Trimming cost V 3 bases and J 1 base, with 4 bases left between them. The CDR3 covers 12 residues.

The count of this clone is one. The V gene is TRBV5-1, the J gene TRBJ1-5; tentative D call: TRBD1 (5 bases). Trimming removed 5 bases from V and 3 bases from J, with 12 bases in between. Germline V gene sequence: CDR1 SGHRS, CDR2 YFSETQ. The CDR3 is 14 amino acids. CDR3 region: CASRVDSSNQPQHF. The CDR3 coding sequence is TGCGCCAGCAGAGTCGACAGCTCCAATCAGCCCCAGCATTTT.

This chain connects TRBV18 to TRBJ1-2; TRBD1 aligns across 7 bases. CDR1 and CDR2 (germline): KGHSH, LQKENI. The CDR3 totals 16 residues. Germline trimming cut 1 base from V and 2 bases from J; bases unmatched to any gene: 7. In DNA, the CDR3 is TGTGCCAGCTCACCACAGTACAGGGGCGCGAACTATGGCTACACCTTC. Amino acid sequence: CASSPQYRGANYGYTF. The full variable domain, rest sourced from reference TRBV18 and TRBJ1-2, is NAGVMQNPRHLVRRRGQEARLRCSPMKGHSHVYWYRQLPEEGLKFMVYLQKENIIDESGMPKERFSAEFPKEGPSILRIQQVVRGDSAAYFCASSPQYRGANYGYTFGSGTRLTVV.

The genes are TRBV5-1 and TRBJ2-2; 7 positions agree with TRBD1. This CDR3 has 16 amino acids. The V and J ends lost 4 bases and 6 bases, in that order; junction bases with no gene match: 12. From germline, CDR1 is SGHRS and CDR2 YFSETQ. The CDR3 here is CASSARQGSEPGELFF. In DNA, the CDR3 is TGCGCCAGCAGCGCGAGACAGGGTTCAGAACCCGGGGAGCTGTTTTTT.